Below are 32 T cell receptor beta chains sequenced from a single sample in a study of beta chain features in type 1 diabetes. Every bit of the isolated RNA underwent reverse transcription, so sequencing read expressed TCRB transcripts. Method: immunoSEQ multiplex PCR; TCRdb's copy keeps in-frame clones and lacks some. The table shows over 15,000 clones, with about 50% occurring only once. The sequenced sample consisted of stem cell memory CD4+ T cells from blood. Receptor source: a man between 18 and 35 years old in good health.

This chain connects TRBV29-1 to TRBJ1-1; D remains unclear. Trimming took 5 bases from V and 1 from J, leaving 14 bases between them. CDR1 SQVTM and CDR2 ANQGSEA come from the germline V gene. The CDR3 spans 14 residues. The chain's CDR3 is CSVRGQSQNTEAFF. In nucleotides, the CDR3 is TGCAGCGTTCGCGGGCAGTCCCAGAACACTGAAGCTTTCTTT.

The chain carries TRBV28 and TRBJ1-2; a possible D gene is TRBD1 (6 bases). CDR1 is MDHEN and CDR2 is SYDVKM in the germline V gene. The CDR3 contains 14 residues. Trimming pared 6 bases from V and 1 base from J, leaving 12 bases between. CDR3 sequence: CASSPGQINYGYTF. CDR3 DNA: TGTGCCAGCAGCCCCGGACAGATTAACTATGGCTACACCTTC.

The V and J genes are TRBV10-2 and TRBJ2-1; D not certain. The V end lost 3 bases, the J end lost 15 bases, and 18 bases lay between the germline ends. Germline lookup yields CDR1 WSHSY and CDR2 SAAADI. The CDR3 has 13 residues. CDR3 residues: CASSDAAGTHPFF. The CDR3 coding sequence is TGCGCCAGCAGTGACGCGGCCGGAACCCATCCGTTCTTC.

Here the CDR3 DNA reads TGTGCCAGCATAAACAGGGGGCGCGAGACCCAGTACTTC. Protein sequence: CASINRGRETQYF. The V call is TRBV6-6, the J call TRBJ2-5; TRBD1 matches 9 bases. Germline V CDR1 and CDR2: MNHNY, SVGAGI (reference sequence). Germline trimming cut 7 bases from V and 5 bases from J; bases unmatched to any gene: 5. The CDR3 length is 13 residues.

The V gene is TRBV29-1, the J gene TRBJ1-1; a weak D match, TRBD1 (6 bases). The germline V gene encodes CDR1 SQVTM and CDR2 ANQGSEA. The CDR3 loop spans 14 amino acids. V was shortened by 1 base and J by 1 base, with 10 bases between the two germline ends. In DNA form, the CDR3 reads TGCAGCGTTGAAGCGCAGGGGACGAACACTGAAGCTTTCTTT. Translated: CSVEAQGTNTEAFF.

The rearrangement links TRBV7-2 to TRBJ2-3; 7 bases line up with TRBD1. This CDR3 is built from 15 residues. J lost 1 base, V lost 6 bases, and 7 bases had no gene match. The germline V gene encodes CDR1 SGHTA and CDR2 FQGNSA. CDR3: CASRLTGTGTDTQYF. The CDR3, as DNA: TGTGCCAGCAGATTGACCGGGACAGGCACAGATACGCAGTATTTT.

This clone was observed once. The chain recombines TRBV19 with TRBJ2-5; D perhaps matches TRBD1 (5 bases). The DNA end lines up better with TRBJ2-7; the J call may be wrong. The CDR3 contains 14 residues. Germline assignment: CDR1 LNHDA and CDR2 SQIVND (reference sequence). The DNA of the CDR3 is TGTGCCAGTAGTATTCGGCAGGGTACCTACGAGCAGTACTTC. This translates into CASSIRQGTYEQYF.

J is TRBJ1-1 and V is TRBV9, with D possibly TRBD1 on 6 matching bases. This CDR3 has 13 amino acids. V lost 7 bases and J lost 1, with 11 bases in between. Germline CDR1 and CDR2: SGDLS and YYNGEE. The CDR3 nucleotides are TGTGCCAGCCGCGGAGGGGGGAACACTGAAGCTTTCTTT. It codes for CASRGGGNTEAFF.

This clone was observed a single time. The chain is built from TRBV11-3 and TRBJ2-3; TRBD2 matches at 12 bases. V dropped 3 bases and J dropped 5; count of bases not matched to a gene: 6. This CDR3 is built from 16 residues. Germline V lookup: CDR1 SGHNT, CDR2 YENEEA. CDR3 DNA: TGTGCCAGCAGCTTGTCGGTACTAGCGGGGGGAGATACGCAGTATTTT. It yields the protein CASSLSVLAGGDTQYF.

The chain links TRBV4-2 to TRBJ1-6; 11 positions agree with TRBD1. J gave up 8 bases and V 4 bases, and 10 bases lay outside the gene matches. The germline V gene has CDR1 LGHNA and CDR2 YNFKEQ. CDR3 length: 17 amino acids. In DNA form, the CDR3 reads TGTGCCAGCAGCCCCAGGACAGGGGGCCGGGTAGATTCACCCCTCCACTTT. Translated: CASSPRTGGRVDSPLHF.

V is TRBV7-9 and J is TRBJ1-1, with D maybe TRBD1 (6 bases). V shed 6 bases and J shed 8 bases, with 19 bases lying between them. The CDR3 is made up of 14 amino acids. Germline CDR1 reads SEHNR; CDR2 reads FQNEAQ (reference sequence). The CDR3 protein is CASSLQGVVSEAFF. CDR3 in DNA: TGTGCCAGCAGTTTACAGGGCGTCGTGTCCGAAGCTTTCTTT.

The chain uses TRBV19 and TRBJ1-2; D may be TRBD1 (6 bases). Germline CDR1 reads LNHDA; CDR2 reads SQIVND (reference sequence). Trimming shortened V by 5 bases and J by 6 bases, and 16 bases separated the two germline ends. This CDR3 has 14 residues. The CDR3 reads CASSPTGSDHGYTF. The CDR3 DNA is TGTGCCAGTAGTCCTACAGGGTCGGACCATGGCTACACCTTC. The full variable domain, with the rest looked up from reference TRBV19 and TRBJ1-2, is DGGITQSPKYLFRKEGQNVTLSCEQNLNHDAMYWYRQDPGQGLRLIYYSQIVNDFQKGDIAEGYSVSREKKESFPLTVTSAQKNPTAFYLCASSPTGSDHGYTFGSGTRLTVV.

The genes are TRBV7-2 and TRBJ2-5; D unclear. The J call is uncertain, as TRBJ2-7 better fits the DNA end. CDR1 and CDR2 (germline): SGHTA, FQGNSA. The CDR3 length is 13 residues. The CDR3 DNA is TGTGCCAGCAGCCAGGAACAGAGCTACGAGCAGTACTTC. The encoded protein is CASSQEQSYEQYF.

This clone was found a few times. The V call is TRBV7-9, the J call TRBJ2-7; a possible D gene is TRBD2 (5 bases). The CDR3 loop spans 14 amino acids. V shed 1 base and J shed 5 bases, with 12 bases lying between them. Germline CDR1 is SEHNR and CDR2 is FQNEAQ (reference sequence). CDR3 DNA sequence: TGTGCCAGCAGCTTAGTGGGGTTCGGGGACGAGCAGTACTTC. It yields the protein CASSLVGFGDEQYF.

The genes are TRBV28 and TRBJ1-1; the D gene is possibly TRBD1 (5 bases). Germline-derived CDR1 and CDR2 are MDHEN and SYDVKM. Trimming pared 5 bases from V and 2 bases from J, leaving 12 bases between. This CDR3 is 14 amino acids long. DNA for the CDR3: TGTGCCAGCAGTCCGATGACAGCTAACACTGAAGCTTTCTTT. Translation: CASSPMTANTEAFF.

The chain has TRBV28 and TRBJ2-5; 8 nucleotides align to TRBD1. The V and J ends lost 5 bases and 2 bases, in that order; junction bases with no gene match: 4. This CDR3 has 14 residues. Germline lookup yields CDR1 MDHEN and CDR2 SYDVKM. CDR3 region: CASSPGQAQETQYF. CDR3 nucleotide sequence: TGTGCCAGCAGTCCGGGACAGGCACAAGAGACCCAGTACTTC.

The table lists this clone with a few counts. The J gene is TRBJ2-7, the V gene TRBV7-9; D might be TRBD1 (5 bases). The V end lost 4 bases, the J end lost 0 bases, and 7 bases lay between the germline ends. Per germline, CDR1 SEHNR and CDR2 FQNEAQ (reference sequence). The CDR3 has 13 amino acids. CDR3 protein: CASSSTVSYEQYF. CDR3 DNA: TGTGCCAGCAGCTCGACAGTCTCCTACGAGCAGTACTTC.

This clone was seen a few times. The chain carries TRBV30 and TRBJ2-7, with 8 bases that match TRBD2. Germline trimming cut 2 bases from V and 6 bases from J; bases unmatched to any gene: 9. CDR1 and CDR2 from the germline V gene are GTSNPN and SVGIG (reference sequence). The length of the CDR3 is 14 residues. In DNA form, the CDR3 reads TGTGCCTGGAGTCCCGGGGGGGCCCCGCTCGAGCAGTACTTC. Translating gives CAWSPGGAPLEQYF.

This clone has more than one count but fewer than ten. The CDR3 DNA reads as TGTGCCAGCAGCCCCCAGTTTTCTCCGGGCTACGAGCAGTACTTC. It encodes CASSPQFSPGYEQYF. The V call is TRBV7-8, the J call TRBJ2-7; D is unclear. The CDR3 is made up of 15 amino acids. In germline, CDR1 is SGHVS, CDR2 FQNEAQ. V lost 5 bases and J lost 3, with 17 bases in between.

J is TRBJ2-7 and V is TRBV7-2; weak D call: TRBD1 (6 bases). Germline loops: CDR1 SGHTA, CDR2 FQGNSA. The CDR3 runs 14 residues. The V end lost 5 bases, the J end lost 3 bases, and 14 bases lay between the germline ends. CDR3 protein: CASSPFAGDYEQYF. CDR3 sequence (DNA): TGTGCCAGCAGCCCCTTTGCAGGGGACTACGAGCAGTACTTC.

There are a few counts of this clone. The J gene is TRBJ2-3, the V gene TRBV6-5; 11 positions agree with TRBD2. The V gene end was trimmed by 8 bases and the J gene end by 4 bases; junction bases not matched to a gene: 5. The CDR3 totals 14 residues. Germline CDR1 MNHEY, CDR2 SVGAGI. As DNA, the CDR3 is TGTGCCAGCGGATATAGCGGGAGGGCAGATACGCAGTATTTT. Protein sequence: CASGYSGRADTQYF.

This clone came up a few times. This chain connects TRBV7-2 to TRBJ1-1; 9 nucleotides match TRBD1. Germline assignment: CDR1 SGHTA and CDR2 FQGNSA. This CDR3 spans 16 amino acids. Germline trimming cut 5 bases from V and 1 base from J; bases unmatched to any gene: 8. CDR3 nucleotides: TGTGCCAGCAGCATCTCGTGGGACAGGGAGAACACTGAAGCTTTCTTT. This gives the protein CASSISWDRENTEAFF.

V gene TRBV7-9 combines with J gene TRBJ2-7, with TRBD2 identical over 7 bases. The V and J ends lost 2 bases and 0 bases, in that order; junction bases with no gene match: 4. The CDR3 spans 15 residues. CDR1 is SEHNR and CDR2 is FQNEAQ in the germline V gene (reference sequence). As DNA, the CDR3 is TGTGCCAGCAGCTTAATGGGCGGGAGCTCCTACGAGCAGTACTTC. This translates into CASSLMGGSSYEQYF.

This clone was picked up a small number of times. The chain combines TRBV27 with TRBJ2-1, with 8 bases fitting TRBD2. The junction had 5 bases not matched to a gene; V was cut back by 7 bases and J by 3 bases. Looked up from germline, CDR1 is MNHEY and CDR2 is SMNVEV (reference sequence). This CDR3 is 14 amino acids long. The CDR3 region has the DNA TGTGCCAGCACACGGGGGGGGCACTACAATGAGCAGTTCTTC. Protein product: CASTRGGHYNEQFF.

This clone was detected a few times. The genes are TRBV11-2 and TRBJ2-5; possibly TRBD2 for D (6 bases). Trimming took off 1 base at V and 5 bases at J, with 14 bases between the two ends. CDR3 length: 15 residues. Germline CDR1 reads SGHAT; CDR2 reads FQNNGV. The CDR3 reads CASSLGGLSAETQYF. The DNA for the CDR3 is TGTGCCAGCAGCTTAGGAGGACTATCAGCGGAGACCCAGTACTTC.

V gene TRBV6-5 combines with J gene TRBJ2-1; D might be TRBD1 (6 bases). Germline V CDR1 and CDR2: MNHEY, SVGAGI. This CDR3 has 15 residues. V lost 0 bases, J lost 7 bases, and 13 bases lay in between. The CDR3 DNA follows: TGTGCCAGCAGTTACTCGGGGCAGGGGCTGAATGAGCAGTTCTTC. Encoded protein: CASSYSGQGLNEQFF.

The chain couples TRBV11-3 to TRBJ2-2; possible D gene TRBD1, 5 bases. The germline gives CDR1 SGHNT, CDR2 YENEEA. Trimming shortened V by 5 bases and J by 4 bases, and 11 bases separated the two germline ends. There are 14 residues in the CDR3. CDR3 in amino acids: CASSLGHSTGELFF. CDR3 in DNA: TGTGCCAGCAGCCTCGGACATAGCACCGGGGAGCTGTTTTTT.

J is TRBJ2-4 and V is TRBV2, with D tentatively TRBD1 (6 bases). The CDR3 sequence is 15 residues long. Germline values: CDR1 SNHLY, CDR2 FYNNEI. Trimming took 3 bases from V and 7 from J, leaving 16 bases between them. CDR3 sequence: CASSDSVTGANIQYF. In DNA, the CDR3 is TGTGCCAGCAGTGATTCTGTGACAGGAGCCAACATTCAGTACTTC. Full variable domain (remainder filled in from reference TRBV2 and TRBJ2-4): EPEVTQTPSHQVTQMGQEVILRCVPISNHLYFYWYRQILGQKVEFLVSFYNNEISEKSEIFDDQFSVERPDGSNFTLKIRSTKLEDSAMYFCASSDSVTGANIQYFGAGTRLSVL.

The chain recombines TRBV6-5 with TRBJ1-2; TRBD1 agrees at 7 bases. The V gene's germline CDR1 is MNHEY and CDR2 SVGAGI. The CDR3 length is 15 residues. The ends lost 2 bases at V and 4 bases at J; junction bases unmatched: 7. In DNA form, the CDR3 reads TGTGCCAGCAGTTACGTGTCAGGGGGAGGCTATGGCTACACCTTC. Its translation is CASSYVSGGGYGYTF.

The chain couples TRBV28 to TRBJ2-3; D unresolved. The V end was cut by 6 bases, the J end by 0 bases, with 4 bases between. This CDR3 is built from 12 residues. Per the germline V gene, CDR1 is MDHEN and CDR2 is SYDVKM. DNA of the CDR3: TGTGCCAGCAGGGAGAGCACAGATACGCAGTATTTT. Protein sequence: CASRESTDTQYF.

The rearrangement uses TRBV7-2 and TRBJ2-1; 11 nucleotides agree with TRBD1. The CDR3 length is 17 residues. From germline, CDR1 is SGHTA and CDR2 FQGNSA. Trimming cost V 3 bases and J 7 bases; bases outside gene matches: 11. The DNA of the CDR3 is TGTGCCAGCAGCTTGATTCGTTGGACAGGGGGCTTAAATGAGCAGTTCTTC. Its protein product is CASSLIRWTGGLNEQFF.

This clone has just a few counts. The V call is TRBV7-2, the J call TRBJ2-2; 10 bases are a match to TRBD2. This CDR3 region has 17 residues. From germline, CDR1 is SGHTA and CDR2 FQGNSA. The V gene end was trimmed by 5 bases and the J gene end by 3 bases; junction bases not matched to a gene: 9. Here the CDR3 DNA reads TGTGCCAGCAGCCCCCCCAACGGACTAGCGGACACCGGGGAGCTGTTTTTT. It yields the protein CASSPPNGLADTGELFF.